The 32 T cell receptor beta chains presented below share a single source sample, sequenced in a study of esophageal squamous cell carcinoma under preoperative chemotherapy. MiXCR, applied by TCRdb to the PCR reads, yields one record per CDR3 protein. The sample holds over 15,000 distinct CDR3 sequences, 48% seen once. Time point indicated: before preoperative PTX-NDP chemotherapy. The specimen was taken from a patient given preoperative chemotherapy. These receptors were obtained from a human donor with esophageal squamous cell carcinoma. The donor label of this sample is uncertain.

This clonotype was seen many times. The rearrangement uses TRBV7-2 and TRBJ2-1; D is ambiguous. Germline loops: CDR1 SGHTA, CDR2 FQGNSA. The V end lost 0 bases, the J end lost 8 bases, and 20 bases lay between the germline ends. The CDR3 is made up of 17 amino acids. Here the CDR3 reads CASSLALSTGVNYEQFF. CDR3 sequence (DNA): TGTGCCAGCAGCTTAGCGCTGTCGACTGGGGTAAACTATGAGCAGTTCTTC.

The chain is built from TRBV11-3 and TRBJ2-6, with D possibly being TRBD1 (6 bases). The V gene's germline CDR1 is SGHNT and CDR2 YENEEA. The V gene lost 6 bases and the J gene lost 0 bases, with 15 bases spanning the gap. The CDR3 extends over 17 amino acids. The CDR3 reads CASSRNSGASGANVLTF. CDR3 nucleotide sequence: TGTGCCAGCAGTCGAAACTCAGGGGCCTCTGGGGCCAACGTCCTGACTTTC.

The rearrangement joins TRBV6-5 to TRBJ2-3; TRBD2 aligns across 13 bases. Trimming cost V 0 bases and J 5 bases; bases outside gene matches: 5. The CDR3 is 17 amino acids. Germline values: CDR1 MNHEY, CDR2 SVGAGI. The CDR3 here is CASSYSGLAGVGDTQYF. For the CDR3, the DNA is TGTGCCAGCAGTTACTCCGGACTAGCGGGAGTGGGAGATACGCAGTATTTT.

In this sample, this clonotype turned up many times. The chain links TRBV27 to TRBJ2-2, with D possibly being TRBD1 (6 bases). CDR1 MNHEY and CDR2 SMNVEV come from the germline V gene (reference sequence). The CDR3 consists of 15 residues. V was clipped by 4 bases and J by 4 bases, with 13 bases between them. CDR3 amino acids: CASSSGQISTGELFF. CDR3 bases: TGTGCCAGCAGTTCAGGACAGATCTCCACCGGGGAGCTGTTTTTT.

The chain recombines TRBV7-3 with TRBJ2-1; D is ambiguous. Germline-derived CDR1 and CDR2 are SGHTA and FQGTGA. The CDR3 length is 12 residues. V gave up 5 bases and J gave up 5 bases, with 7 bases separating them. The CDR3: CASSHPNNEQFF. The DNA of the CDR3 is TGTGCCAGCAGCCATCCGAACAATGAGCAGTTCTTC.

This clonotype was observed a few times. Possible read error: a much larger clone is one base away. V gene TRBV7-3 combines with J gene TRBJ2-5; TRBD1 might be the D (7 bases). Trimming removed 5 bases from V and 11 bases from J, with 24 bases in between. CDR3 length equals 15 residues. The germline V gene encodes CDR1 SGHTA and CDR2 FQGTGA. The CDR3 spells CASSSRGAGPRLQYF. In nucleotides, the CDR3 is TGTGCCAGCAGCAGCAGGGGGGCCGGGCCTCGGCTTCAGTACTTC.

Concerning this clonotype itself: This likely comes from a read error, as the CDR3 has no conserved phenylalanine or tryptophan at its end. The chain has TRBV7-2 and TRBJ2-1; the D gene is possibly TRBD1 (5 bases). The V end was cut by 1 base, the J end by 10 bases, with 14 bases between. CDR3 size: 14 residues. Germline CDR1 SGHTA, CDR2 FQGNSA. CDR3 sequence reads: CASSLGFANREQFC. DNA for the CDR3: TGTGCCAGCAGCTTAGGGTTTGCCAACAGGGAGCAGTTCTGC.

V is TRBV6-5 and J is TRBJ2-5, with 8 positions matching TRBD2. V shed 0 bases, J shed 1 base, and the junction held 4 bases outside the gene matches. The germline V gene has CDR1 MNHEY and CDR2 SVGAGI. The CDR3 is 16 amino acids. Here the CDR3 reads CASSYSTLAVQETQYF. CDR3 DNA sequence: TGTGCCAGCAGTTACTCGACACTAGCGGTCCAAGAGACCCAGTACTTC.

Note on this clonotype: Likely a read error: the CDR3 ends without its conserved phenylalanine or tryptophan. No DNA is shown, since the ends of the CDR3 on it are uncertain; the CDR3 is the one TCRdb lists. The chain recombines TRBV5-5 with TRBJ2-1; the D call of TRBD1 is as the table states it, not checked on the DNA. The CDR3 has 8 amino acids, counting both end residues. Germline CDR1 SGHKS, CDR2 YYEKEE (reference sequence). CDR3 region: CATVSRVP.

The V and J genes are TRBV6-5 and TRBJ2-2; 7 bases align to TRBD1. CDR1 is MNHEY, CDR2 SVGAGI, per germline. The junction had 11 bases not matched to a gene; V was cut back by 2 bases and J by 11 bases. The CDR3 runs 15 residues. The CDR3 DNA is TGTGCCAGCAGTTACGGCGGACAGGCCTTCGGTGAGCTGTTTTTT. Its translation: CASSYGGQAFGELFF.

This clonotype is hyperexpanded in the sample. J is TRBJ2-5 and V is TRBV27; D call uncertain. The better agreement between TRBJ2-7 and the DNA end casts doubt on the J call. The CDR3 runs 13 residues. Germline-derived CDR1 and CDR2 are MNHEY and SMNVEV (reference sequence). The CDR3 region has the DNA TGTGCCAGCAGTTTATCAGGCCCCACCGAGCAGTACTTC. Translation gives CASSLSGPTEQYF.

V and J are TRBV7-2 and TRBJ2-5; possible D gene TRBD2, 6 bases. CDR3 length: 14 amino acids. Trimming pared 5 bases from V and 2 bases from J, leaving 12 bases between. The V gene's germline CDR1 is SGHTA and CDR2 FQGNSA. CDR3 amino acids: CASSPPGLQETQYF. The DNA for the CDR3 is TGTGCCAGCAGCCCCCCGGGACTTCAAGAGACCCAGTACTTC.

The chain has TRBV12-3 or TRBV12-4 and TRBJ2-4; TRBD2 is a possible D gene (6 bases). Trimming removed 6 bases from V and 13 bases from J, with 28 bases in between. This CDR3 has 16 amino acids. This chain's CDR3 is CASSHREGTYQNTQYF. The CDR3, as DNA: TGTGCCAGCAGCCATAGGGAAGGGACTTACCAAAACACCCAGTACTTC.

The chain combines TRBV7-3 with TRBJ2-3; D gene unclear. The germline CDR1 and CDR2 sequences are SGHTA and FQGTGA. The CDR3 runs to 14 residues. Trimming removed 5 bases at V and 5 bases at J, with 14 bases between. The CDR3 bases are TGTGCCAGCAGCCTATCGGCCCAACAAGATACGCAGTATTTT. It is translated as CASSLSAQQDTQYF.

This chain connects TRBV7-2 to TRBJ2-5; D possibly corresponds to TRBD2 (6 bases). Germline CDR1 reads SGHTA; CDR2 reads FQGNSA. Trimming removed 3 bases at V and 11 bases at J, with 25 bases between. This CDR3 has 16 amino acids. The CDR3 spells CASSLGRGRDKNTQYF. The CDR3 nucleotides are TGTGCCAGCAGCTTGGGGCGGGGCCGTGACAAAAACACTCAGTACTTC.

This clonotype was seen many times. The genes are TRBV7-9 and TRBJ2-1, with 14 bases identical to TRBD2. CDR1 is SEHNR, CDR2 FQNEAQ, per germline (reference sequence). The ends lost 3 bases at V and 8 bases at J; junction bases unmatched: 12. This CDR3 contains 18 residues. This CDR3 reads CASSLGGTSGSRTDEQFF. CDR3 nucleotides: TGTGCCAGCAGCTTGGGGGGGACTAGCGGGAGTCGAACCGATGAGCAGTTCTTC. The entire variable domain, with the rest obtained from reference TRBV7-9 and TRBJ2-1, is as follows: DTGVSQNPRHKITKRGQNVTFRCDPISEHNRLYWYRQTLGQGPEFLTYFQNEAQLEKSRLLSDRFSAERPKGSFSTLEIQRTEQGDSAMYLCASSLGGTSGSRTDEQFFGPGTRLTVL.

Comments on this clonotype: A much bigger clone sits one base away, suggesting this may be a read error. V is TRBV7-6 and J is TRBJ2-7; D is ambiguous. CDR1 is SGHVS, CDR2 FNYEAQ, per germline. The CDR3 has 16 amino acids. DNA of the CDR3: TGTGCCAGCAGCTTAGGGTTAGGCTTTAGCTCCCACGAGCAGTACTTC. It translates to CASSLGLGFSSHEQYF.

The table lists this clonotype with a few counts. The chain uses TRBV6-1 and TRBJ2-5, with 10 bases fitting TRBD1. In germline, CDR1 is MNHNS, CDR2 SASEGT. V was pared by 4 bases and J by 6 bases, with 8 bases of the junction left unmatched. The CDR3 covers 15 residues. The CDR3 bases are TGTGCCAGCAGTGTTTCAGGGACAGGGGAAAAGACCCAGTACTTC. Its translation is CASSVSGTGEKTQYF.

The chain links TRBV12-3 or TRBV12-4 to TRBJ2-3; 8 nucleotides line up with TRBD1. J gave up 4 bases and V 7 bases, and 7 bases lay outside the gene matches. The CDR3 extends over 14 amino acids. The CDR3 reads CASKPHRGADTQYF. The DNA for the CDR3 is TGTGCCAGCAAGCCACACAGGGGGGCAGATACGCAGTATTTT.

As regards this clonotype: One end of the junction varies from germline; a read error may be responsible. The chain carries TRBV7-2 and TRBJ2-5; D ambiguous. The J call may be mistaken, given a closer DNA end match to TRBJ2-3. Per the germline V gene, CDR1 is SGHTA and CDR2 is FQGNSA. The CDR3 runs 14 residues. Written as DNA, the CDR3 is TGTGCCAGCAGAGGACCAAATGACGAAGATACCCAGTATTTT. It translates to CASRGPNDEDTQYF.

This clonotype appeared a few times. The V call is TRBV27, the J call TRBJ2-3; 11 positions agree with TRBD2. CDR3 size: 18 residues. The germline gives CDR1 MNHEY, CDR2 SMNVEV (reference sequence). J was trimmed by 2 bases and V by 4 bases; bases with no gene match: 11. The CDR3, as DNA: TGTGCCAGCAGTTCGACCCGACTAGCGGGACATAACACAGATACGCAGTATTTT. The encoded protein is CASSSTRLAGHNTDTQYF.

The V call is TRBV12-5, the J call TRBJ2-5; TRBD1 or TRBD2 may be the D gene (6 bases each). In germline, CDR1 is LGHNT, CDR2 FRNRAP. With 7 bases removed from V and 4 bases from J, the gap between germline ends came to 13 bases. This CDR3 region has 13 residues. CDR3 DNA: TGTGCTAGTGATGGGGGGCGCGGAGAGACCCAGTACTTC. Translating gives CASDGGRGETQYF.

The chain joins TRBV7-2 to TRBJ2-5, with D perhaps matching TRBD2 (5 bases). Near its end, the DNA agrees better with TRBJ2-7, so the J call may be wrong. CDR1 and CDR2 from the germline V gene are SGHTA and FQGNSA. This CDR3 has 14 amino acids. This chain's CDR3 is CATKLGGPTGEQYF. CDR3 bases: TGTGCCACTAAACTCGGAGGTCCAACGGGCGAGCAGTACTTC.

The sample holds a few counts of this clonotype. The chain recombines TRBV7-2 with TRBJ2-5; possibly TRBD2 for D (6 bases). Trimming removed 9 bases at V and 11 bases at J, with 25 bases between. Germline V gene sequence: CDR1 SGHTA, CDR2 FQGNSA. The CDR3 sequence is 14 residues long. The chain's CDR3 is CASMRGVGLGEQYF. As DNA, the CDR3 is TGTGCCAGTATGCGCGGGGTAGGCTTGGGAGAGCAGTACTTC. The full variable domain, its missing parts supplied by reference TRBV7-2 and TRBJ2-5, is GAGVSQSPSNKVTEKGKDVELRCDPISGHTALYWYRQSLGQGLEFLIYFQGNSAPDKSGLPSDRFSAERTGGSVSTLTIQRTQQEDSAVYLCASMRGVGLGEQYFGPGTRLLVL.

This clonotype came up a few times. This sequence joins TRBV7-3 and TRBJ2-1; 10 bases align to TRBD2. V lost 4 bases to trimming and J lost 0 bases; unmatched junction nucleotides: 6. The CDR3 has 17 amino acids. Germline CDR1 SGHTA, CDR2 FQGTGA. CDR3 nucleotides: TGTGCCAGCAGCTGGACTAGCGGTCAGAGCTCCTACAATGAGCAGTTCTTC. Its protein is CASSWTSGQSSYNEQFF.

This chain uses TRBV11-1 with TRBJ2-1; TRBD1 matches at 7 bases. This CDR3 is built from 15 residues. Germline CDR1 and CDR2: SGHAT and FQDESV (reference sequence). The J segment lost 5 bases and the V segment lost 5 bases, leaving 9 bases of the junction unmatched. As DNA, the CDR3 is TGTGCCAGCAGCATGCCCACACAGGGGAACAATGAGCAGTTCTTC. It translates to CASSMPTQGNNEQFF.

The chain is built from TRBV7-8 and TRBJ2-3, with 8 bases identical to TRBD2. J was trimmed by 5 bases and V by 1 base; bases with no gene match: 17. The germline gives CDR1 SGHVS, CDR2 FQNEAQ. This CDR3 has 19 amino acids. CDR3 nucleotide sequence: TGTGCCAGCAGCTTAGTTGCGGGGGGTGGGGGCCACTCCAAAGATACGCAGTATTTT. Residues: CASSLVAGGGGHSKDTQYF.

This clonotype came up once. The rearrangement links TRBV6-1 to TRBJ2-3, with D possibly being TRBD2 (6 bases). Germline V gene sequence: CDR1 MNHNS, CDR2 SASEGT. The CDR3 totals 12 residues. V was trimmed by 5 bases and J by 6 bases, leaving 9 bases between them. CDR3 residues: CASSKEGDTQYF. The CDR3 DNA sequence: TGTGCCAGCAGTAAGGAGGGGGATACGCAGTATTTT.

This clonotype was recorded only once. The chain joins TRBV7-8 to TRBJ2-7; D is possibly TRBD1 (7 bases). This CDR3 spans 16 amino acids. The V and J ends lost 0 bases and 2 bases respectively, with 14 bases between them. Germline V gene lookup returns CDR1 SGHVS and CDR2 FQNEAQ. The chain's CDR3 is CASSLALGGQTYEQYF. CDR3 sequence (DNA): TGTGCCAGCAGCTTAGCCCTGGGGGGACAGACCTACGAGCAGTACTTC. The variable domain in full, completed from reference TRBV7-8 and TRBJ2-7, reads GAGVSQSPRYKVAKRGQDVALRCDPISGHVSLFWYQQALGQGPEFLTYFQNEAQLDKSGLPSDRFFAERPEGSVSTLKIQRTQQEDSAVYLCASSLALGGQTYEQYFGPGTRLTVT.

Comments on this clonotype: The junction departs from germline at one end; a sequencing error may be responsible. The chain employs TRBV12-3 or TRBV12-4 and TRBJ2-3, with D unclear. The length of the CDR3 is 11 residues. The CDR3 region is CASSHTETQYF. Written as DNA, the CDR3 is TGCGCCAGCAGCCACACAGAGACGCAGTATTTT.

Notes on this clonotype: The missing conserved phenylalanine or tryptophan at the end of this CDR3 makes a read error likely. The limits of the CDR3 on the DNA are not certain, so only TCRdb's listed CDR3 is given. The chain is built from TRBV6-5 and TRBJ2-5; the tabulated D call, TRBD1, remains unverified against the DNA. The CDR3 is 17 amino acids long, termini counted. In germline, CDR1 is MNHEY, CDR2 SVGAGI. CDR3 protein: CASSSSGGGVGPTTQLS.

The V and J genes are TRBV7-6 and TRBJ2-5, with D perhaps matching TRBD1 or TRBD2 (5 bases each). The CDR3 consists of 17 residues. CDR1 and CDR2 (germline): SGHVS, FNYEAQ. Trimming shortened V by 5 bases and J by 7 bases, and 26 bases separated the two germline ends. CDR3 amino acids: CASSPRGPTGIARTQYF. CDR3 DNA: TGTGCCAGCAGCCCCCGGGGACCCACAGGAATAGCCAGGACCCAGTACTTC. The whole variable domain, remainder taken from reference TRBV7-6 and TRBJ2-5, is GAGVSQSPRYKVTKRGQDVALRCDPISGHVSLYWYRQALGQGPEFLTYFNYEAQQDKSGLPNDRFSAERPEGSISTLTIQRTEQRDSAMYRCASSPRGPTGIARTQYFGPGTRLLVL.